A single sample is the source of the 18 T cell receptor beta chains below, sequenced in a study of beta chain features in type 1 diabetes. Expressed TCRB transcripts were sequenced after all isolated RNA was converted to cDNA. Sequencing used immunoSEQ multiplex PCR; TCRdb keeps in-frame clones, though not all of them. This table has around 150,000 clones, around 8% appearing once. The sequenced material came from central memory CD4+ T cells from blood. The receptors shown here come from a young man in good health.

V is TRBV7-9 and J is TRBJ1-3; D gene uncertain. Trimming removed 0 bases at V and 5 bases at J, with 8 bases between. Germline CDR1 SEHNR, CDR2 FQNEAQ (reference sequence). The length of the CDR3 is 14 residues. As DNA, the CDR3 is TGTGCCAGCAGCTTAGCGTTTGGGCGAAACACCATATATTTT. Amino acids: CASSLAFGRNTIYF. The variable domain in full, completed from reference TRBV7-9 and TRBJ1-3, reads DTGVSQNPRHKITKRGQNVTFRCDPISEHNRLYWYRQTLGQGPEFLTYFQNEAQLEKSRLLSDRFSAERPKGSFSTLEIQRTEQGDSAMYLCASSLAFGRNTIYFGEGSWLTVV.

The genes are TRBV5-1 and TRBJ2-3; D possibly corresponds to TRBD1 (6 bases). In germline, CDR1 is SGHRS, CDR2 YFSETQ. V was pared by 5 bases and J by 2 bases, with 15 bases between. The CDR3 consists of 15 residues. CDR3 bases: TGCGCCAGCAGGAGACAGGTAGGAGACACAGATACGCAGTATTTT. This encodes CASRRQVGDTDTQYF.

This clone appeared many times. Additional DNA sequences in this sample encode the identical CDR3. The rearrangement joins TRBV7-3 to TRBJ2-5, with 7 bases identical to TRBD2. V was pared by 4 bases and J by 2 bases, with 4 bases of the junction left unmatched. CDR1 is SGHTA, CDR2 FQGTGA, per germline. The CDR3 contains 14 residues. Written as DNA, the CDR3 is TGTGCCAGCAGCTCCGTCGGGGGGCAAGAGACCCAGTACTTC. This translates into CASSSVGGQETQYF.

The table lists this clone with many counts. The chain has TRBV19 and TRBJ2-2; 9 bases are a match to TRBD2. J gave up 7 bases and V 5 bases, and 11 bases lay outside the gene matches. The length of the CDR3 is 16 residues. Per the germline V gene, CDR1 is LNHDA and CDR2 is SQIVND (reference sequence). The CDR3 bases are TGTGCCAGTAGTCTCAACTCCGGGACTAGCAGCGGGGAGCTGTTTTTT. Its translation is CASSLNSGTSSGELFF.

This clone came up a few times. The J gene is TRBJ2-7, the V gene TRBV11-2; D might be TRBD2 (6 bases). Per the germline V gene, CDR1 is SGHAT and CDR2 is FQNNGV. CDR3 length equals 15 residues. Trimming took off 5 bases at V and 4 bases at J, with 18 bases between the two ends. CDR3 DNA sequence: TGTGCCAGCAGCCGATACGGTGGCGGGGAGTACGAGCAGTACTTC. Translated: CASSRYGGGEYEQYF.

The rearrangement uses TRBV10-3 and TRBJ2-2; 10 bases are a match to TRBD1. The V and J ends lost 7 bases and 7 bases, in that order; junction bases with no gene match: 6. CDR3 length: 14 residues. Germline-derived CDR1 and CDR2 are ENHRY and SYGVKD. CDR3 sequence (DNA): TGTGCCATCAAGGGGACAGGGGAGGTCGGGGAGCTGTTTTTT. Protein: CAIKGTGEVGELFF.

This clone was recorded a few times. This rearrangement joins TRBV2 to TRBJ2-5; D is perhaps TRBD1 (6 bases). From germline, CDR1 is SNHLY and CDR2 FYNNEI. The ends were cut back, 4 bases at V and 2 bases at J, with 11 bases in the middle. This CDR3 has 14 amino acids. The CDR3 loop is CASSAEDRQETQYF. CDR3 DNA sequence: TGTGCCAGCAGTGCCGAGGACAGACAAGAGACCCAGTACTTC. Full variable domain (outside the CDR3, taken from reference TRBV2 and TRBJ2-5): EPEVTQTPSHQVTQMGQEVILRCVPISNHLYFYWYRQILGQKVEFLVSFYNNEISEKSEIFDDQFSVERPDGSNFTLKIRSTKLEDSAMYFCASSAEDRQETQYFGPGTRLLVL.

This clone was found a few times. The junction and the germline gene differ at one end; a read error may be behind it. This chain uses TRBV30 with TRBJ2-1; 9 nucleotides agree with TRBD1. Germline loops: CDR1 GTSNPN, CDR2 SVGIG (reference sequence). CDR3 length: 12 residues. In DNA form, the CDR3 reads TGTGGCGGGGACAGGGTATACAGTGAGCAGTTCTTC. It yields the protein CGGDRVYSEQFF.

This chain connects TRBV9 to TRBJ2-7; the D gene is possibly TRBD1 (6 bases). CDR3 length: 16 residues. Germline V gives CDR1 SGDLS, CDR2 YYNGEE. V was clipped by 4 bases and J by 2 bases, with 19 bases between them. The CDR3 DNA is TGTGCCAGCAGCCCACTCAACGGGGACACTCCCTACGAGCAGTACTTC. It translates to CASSPLNGDTPYEQYF.

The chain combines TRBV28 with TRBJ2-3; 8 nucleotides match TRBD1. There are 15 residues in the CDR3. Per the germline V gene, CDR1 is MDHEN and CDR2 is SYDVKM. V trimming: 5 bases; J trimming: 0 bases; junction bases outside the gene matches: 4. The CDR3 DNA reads TGTGCCAGCAGTCCGGACAGGGAAAGCACAGATACGCAGTATTTT. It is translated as CASSPDRESTDTQYF.

The CDR3 bases are TGTGCCAGCAGTAGACTAGCGGGGTACACAGATACGCAGTATTTT. It specifies CASSRLAGYTDTQYF. The chain joins TRBV27 to TRBJ2-3; 11 nucleotides agree with TRBD2. The ends lost 5 bases at V and 2 bases at J; junction bases unmatched: 3. There are 15 residues in the CDR3. Germline V gene lookup returns CDR1 MNHEY and CDR2 SMNVEV (reference sequence).

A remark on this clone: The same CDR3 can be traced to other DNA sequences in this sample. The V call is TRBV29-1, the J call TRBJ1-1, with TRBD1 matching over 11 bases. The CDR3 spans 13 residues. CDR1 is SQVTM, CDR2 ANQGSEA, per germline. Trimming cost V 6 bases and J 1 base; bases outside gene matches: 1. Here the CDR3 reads CSVGTGGNTEAFF. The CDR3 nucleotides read TGCAGCGTCGGGACAGGGGGGAACACTGAAGCTTTCTTT.

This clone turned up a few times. The CDR3 here is CASSGSGGQETQYF. In nucleotides, the CDR3 is TGTGCCAGCAGTGGGAGCGGGGGCCAAGAGACCCAGTACTTC. The rearrangement joins TRBV28 to TRBJ2-5; 8 bases line up with TRBD2. V gave up 5 bases and J gave up 1 base; unmatched junction bases: 3. There are 14 residues in the CDR3. Germline CDR1 MDHEN, CDR2 SYDVKM.

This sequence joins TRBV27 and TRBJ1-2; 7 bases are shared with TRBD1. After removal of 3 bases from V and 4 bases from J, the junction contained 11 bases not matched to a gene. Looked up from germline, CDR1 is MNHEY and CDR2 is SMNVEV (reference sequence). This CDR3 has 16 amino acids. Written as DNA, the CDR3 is TGTGCCAGCAGTTTCTCATTCGGGACAGACGCCTATGGCTACACCTTC. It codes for CASSFSFGTDAYGYTF.

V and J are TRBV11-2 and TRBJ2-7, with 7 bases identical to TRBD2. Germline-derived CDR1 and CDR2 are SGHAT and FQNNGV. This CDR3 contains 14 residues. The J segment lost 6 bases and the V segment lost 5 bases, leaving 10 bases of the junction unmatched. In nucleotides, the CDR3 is TGTGCCAGCAGCCCCCCGGGACTACCTCGCGAGCAGTACTTC. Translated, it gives CASSPPGLPREQYF. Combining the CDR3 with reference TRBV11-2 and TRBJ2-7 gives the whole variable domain EAGVAQSPRYKIIEKRQSVAFWCNPISGHATLYWYQQILGQGPKLLIQFQNNGVVDDSQLPKDRFSAERLKGVDSTLKIQPAKLEDSAVYLCASSPPGLPREQYFGPGTRLTVT.

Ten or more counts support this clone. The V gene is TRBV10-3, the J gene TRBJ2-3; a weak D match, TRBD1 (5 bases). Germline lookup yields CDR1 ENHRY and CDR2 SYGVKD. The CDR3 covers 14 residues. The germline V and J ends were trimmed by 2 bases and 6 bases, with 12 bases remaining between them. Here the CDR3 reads CAISESRDVDTQYF. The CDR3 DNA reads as TGTGCCATCAGTGAGAGCAGGGATGTGGATACGCAGTATTTT.

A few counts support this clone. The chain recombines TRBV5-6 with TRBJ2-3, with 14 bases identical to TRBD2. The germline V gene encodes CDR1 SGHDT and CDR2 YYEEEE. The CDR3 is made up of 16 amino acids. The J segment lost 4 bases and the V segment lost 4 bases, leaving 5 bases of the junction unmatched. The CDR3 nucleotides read TGTGCCAGCAGCGGGGGGACTAGCGGGAGTGCAGATACGCAGTATTTT. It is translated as CASSGGTSGSADTQYF.

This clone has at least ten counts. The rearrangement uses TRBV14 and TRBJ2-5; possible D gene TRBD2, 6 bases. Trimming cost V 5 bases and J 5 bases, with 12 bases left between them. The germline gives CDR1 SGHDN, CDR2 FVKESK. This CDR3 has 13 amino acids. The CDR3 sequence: CASSRDWRETQYF. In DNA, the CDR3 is TGTGCCAGCAGCAGGGACTGGAGGGAGACCCAGTACTTC.